Below are 18 T cell receptor beta chains sequenced from a single sample in a study of radiation and T cells in renal cell carcinoma. Profiling relied on immunoSEQ multiplex PCR, and the TCRdb table lists in-frame clones only, not all of them. The sample gives 130,000 to 150,000 clones, roughly nine tenths of which show up once; around 4% is in the top ten. Noted time point: baseline pretreatment blood. As for treatment: 15 Gy SBRT to primary tumor, nephrectomy 4 weeks later. This material consisted of blood, taken from a patient whose treatment included radiotherapy and nephrectomy. Receptors originate from a woman aged 65 to 85 with renal cell carcinoma.

The genes are TRBV10-3 and TRBJ1-4; D gene unclear. Germline V gene sequence: CDR1 ENHRY, CDR2 SYGVKD. CDR3 length: 12 residues. The germline V and J ends were trimmed by 10 bases and 2 bases, with 8 bases remaining between them. For the CDR3, the DNA is TGTGCCACCCGAGCCACTAATGAAAAACTGTTTTTT. It specifies CATRATNEKLFF.

V usage is TRBV2 and J usage is TRBJ1-3; TRBD1 agrees at 8 bases. This CDR3 comprises 14 residues. Germline-derived CDR1 and CDR2 are SNHLY and FYNNEI. Trimming cost V 6 bases and J 5 bases; bases outside gene matches: 6. The CDR3 DNA follows: TGTGCCAGCAGAGAACGACAGGGGCGAAACACCATATATTTT. Translation: CASRERQGRNTIYF.

In this sample, this clone turned up once. J is TRBJ1-5 and V is TRBV15; maybe TRBD1 (5 bases). The V end was cut by 3 bases, the J end by 2 bases, with 8 bases between. This CDR3 spans 14 amino acids. Germline V CDR1 and CDR2: LNHNV, YYDKDF (reference sequence). Written as DNA, the CDR3 is TGTGCCACCAGCAGGGGGACTGGCAATCAGCCCCAGCATTTT. This encodes CATSRGTGNQPQHF.

V is TRBV6-4 and J is TRBJ2-3; 12 positions match TRBD2. In germline, CDR1 is MRHNA, CDR2 SNTAGT. After removal of 5 bases from V and 2 bases from J, the junction contained 5 bases not matched to a gene. The CDR3 totals 16 residues. The CDR3 DNA is TGTGCCAGCAGTCAACTAGCGGGGGGCCTCACAGATACGCAGTATTTT. Amino acid sequence: CASSQLAGGLTDTQYF.

The chain uses TRBV12-5 and TRBJ2-1; the match to TRBD2 covers 8 bases. The CDR3 is made up of 15 amino acids. Germline V CDR1 and CDR2: LGHNT, FRNRAP. With V trimmed by 7 bases and J by 6 bases, 11 bases remained unmatched. The CDR3 DNA is TGTGCTAGTGCCAGTAGCGGGACCCTGGGCAATGAGCAGTTCTTC. Its translation is CASASSGTLGNEQFF.

The chain uses TRBV2 and TRBJ2-5, with D maybe TRBD2 (6 bases). Per germline, CDR1 SNHLY and CDR2 FYNNEI. The V and J ends lost 7 bases and 11 bases respectively, with 17 bases between them. This CDR3 contains 12 residues. As DNA, the CDR3 is TGTGCCAGCACCCTGGAATCCGCGGGGCAGTACTTC. It encodes CASTLESAGQYF.

The V gene is TRBV28, the J gene TRBJ2-2, with 9 bases that match TRBD2. The germline CDR1 and CDR2 sequences are MDHEN and SYDVKM. Losses at the gene ends were 5 bases for V and 12 bases for J; bases not matched to a gene: 13. The CDR3 sequence is 15 residues long. The CDR3 DNA follows: TGTGCCAGCAGTCCCTCGAATAGCGGGGGTTTGCAGCTGTTTTTT. Translated, it gives CASSPSNSGGLQLFF.

CDR3 DNA sequence: TGCGCCAGCAGCTCATCGGGACGGGAACAAGAGACCCAGTACTTC. Translated, it gives CASSSSGREQETQYF. The gene calls are TRBV5-1 and TRBJ2-5; possibly TRBD1 or TRBD2 for D (5 bases each). The germline V gene has CDR1 SGHRS and CDR2 YFSETQ. CDR3 length: 15 amino acids. V was clipped by 3 bases and J by 2 bases, with 14 bases between them.

The chain is built from TRBV9 and TRBJ2-7; possibly TRBD1 or TRBD2 for D (5 bases each). Germline CDR1 SGDLS, CDR2 YYNGEE. This CDR3 region has 16 residues. The V end was cut by 0 bases, the J end by 6 bases, with 19 bases between. The CDR3 is CASSVGGGGLGTEQYF. The CDR3 DNA sequence: TGTGCCAGCAGCGTAGGGGGCGGAGGTTTAGGGACCGAGCAGTACTTC.

CDR3 sequence reads: CATSRDRGAGDSNQPQHF. The CDR3 DNA reads TGTGCCACCAGCAGAGATAGGGGCGCGGGGGATAGCAATCAGCCCCAGCATTTT. The chain uses TRBV15 and TRBJ1-5; TRBD1 is a possible D gene (5 bases). Trimming took 0 bases from V and 0 from J, leaving 15 bases between them. Germline V gives CDR1 LNHNV, CDR2 YYDKDF (reference sequence). This CDR3 has 18 residues.

This clone was detected once. This chain links TRBV29-1 with TRBJ2-4; D might be TRBD2 (5 bases). The germline gives CDR1 SQVTM, CDR2 ANQGSEA. Trimming stripped 2 bases from V and 1 base from J, with 15 bases between. The CDR3 is 16 amino acids. The CDR3 nucleotides read TGCAGCGTTGAAACCCCGGACTCGTTTGCCAAAAACATTCAGTACTTC. It yields the protein CSVETPDSFAKNIQYF.

The gene calls are TRBV6-1 and TRBJ1-3; D is possibly TRBD1 (6 bases). The CDR3 is 15 residues long. V lost 7 bases to trimming and J lost 4 bases, with 17 bases between them. Per the germline V gene, CDR1 is MNHNS and CDR2 is SASEGT. This CDR3 is CASNYREGSGNTIYF. CDR3 DNA: TGTGCCAGCAACTACAGGGAAGGGAGCGGAAACACCATATATTTT.

This chain connects TRBV11-3 to TRBJ1-1, with TRBD1 as a possible D gene (5 bases). CDR3 length equals 17 residues. V was shortened by 1 base and J by 4 bases, with 19 bases between the two germline ends. Germline V gene lookup returns CDR1 SGHNT and CDR2 YENEEA. In DNA, the CDR3 is TGTGCCAGCAGCTTAGCTCGGGGGAGGGTGGTTGTCACTGAAGCTTTCTTT. Translating it yields CASSLARGRVVVTEAFF.

The chain's CDR3 is CASSYSELGTGAFF. The CDR3 nucleotides read TGTGCCAGCAGTTACTCCGAACTTGGGACCGGAGCTTTCTTT. V is TRBV6-5 and J is TRBJ1-1; D perhaps matches TRBD1 (5 bases). The CDR3 loop spans 14 amino acids. Trimming left V 0 bases short and J 10 bases short, with 15 bases between. The germline V gene encodes CDR1 MNHEY and CDR2 SVGAGI.

The chain employs TRBV27 and TRBJ2-7; D is unresolved. The CDR3 spans 13 residues. The V gene's germline CDR1 is MNHEY and CDR2 SMNVEV (reference sequence). Trimming removed 6 bases from V and 6 bases from J, with 15 bases in between. CDR3 protein: CASSRQIHTEQYF. Here the CDR3 DNA reads TGTGCCAGCAGCCGGCAGATCCATACCGAGCAGTACTTC.

This chain joins TRBV27 and TRBJ2-5; D is unclear. This CDR3 contains 11 residues. The V gene lost 11 bases and the J gene lost 5 bases, with 12 bases spanning the gap. CDR1 is MNHEY and CDR2 is SMNVEV in the germline V gene (reference sequence). CDR3 DNA: TGTGCCTCGTCGGTTGGGGAGACCCAGTACTTC. It is translated as CASSVGETQYF.

CDR3 in amino acids: CASYQLAGRTYEQYF. In DNA form, the CDR3 reads TGTGCCAGCTACCAGCTAGCGGGACGAACCTACGAGCAGTACTTC. The chain is built from TRBV2 and TRBJ2-7, with 9 positions matching TRBD2. The CDR3 is made up of 15 amino acids. From germline, CDR1 is SNHLY and CDR2 FYNNEI. V lost 8 bases and J lost 2; bases outside the gene matches: 10.

V gene TRBV30 combines with J gene TRBJ1-3, with D maybe TRBD1 (5 bases). The V and J ends lost 1 base and 3 bases respectively, with 7 bases between them. Germline CDR1 is GTSNPN and CDR2 is SVGIG (reference sequence). CDR3 length: 13 amino acids. CDR3 protein: CAWSGQLGNTIYF. The CDR3 DNA reads TGTGCCTGGAGTGGACAGCTTGGAAACACCATATATTTT.